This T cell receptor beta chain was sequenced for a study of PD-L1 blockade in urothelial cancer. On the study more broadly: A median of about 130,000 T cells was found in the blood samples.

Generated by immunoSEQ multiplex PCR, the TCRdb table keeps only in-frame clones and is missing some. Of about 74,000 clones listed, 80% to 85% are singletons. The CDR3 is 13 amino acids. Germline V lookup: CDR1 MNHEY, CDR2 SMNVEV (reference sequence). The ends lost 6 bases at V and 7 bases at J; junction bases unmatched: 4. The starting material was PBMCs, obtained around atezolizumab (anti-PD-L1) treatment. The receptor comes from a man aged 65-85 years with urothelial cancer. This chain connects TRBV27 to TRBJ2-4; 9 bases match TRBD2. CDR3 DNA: TGTGCCAGCAGAAAGGGACTAGCCAACATTCAGTACTTC. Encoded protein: CASRKGLANIQYF.